The subject of this entry is one TCR beta chain. The junction does not match germline at one end; this may be a read error. This sample was taken from a study of T cell changes during pregnancy in multiple sclerosis. Clones were sequenced by immunoSEQ multiplex PCR, and TCRdb holds only the in-frame ones, with some missing. The sample has tens of thousands of clones, more than 85% seen once. The germline CDR1 and CDR2 sequences are SGHTA and FQGTGA. There are 17 residues in the CDR3. The TCR comes from a female donor in good health, enrolled as a control in a pregnancy study. Sequences were derived from peripheral blood, sampled after pregnancy. The V call is TRBV7-3, the J call TRBJ2-1; 7 nucleotides match TRBD1. CDR3 loop: CASSYRGTASSYNEQLF. In DNA form, the CDR3 reads TGTGCCAGCAGCTACCGAGGGACAGCGAGCTCCTACAATGAGCAGCTCTTC.